These 6 T cell receptor beta chains originate from one sample sequenced in a study of blood T cell repertoires in COVID-19. Only in-frame clones appear in the TCRdb table, and some are missing; sequencing was by immunoSEQ multiplex PCR. The data contain 200,000 to 300,000 clones, around 90% of them singletons. Sequencing used peripheral blood. The source of these receptors is a man in his fifties or sixties who had recovered from COVID-19.

The chain has TRBV11-2 and TRBJ2-5, with 8 bases lining up with TRBD1. Germline CDR1 SGHAT, CDR2 FQNNGV. V shed 0 bases, J shed 7 bases, and the junction held 7 bases outside the gene matches. The CDR3 is 15 residues long. The CDR3 sequence: CASSLDGPGQGTQYF. CDR3 bases: TGTGCCAGCAGCTTAGATGGGCCCGGACAGGGGACCCAGTACTTC.

The rearrangement uses TRBV5-1 and TRBJ1-1; the D gene is possibly TRBD1 (5 bases). This CDR3 contains 14 residues. Germline values: CDR1 SGHRS, CDR2 YFSETQ. The V gene lost 0 bases and the J gene lost 6 bases, with 12 bases spanning the gap. The CDR3 is CASSLDGAKPEAFF. The CDR3 nucleotides read TGCGCCAGCAGCTTGGATGGGGCGAAACCTGAAGCTTTCTTT.

This clone occurred once. The chain carries TRBV9 and TRBJ2-3, with TRBD2 matching over 10 bases. V shed 10 bases and J 1 base; nucleotides not matched to a gene: 3. From germline, CDR1 is SGDLS and CDR2 YYNGEE. The CDR3 contains 13 residues. The CDR3 protein is CAGAGGGTDTQYF. The DNA of the CDR3 is TGTGCCGGAGCGGGGGGGGGCACAGATACGCAGTATTTT.

The chain joins TRBV19 to TRBJ2-1; tentative D call: TRBD2 (5 bases). V was trimmed by 2 bases and J by 6 bases, leaving 11 bases between them. The CDR3 loop spans 14 amino acids. The germline V gene has CDR1 LNHDA and CDR2 SQIVND (reference sequence). The DNA of the CDR3 is TGTGCCAGTAGTATAATGGGAGTGATCAATGAGCAGTTCTTC. It encodes CASSIMGVINEQFF.

For this clone: Relative to the germline gene, one junction end is altered; a read error may explain this. The chain has TRBV4-2 and TRBJ2-1; maybe TRBD2 (7 bases). The CDR3 has 13 amino acids. The germline V gene encodes CDR1 LGHNA and CDR2 YNFKEQ. Here the CDR3 DNA reads TGTGCCAGCAGCCAAGATATGGGGGGGCCGGGTCTCTTC. As protein: CASSQDMGGPGLF.

This chain links TRBV11-3 with TRBJ2-3; 8 bases are shared with TRBD2. Germline V lookup: CDR1 SGHNT, CDR2 YENEEA. Unmatched junction bases numbered 4, after V lost 3 bases and J lost 2 bases. This CDR3 has 15 residues. In DNA, the CDR3 is TGTGCCAGCAGCTTGGCGGGGGGCCTCACAGATACGCAGTATTTT. Translating gives CASSLAGGLTDTQYF.